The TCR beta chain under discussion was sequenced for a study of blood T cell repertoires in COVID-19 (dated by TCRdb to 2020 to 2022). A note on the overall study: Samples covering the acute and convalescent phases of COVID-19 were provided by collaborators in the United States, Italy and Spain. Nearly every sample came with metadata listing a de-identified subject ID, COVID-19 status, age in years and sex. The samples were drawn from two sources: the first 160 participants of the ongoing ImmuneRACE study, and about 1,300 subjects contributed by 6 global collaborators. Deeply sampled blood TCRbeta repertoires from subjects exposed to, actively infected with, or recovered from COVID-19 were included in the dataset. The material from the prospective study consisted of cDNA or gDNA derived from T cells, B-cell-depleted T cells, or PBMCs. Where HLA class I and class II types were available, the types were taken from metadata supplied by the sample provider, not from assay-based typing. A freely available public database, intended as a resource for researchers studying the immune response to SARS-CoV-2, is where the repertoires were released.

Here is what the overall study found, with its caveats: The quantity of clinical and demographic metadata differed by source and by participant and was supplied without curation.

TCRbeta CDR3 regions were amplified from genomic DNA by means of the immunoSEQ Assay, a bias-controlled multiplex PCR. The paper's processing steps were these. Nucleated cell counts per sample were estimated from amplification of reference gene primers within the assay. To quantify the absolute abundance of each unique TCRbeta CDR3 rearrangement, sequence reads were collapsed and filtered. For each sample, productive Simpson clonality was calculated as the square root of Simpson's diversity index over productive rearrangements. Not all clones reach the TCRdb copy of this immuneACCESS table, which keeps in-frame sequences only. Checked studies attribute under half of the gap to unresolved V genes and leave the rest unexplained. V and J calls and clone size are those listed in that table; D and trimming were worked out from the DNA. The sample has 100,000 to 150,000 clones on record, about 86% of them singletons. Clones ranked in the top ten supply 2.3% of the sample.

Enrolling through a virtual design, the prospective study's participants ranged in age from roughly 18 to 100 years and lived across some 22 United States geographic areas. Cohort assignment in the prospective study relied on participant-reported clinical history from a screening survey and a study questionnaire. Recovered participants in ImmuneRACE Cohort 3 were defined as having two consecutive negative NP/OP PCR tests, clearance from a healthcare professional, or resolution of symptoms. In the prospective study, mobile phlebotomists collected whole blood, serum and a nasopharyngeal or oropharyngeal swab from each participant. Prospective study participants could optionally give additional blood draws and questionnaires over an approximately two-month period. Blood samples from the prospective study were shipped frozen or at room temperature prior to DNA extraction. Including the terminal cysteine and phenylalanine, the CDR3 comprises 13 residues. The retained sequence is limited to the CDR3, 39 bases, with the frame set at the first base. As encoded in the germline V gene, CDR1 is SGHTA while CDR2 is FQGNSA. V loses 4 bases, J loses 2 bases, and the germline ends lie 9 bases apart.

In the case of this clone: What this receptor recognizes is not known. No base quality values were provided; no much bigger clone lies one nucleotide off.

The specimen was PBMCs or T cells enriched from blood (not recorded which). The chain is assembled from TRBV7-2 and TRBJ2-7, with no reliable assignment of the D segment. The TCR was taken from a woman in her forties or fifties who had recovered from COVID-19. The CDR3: CASSYTIAYEQYF. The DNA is TGTGCCAGCAGCTACACCATCGCCTACGAGCAGTACTTC.